One and the same sample provided the 27 T cell receptor beta chains below, sequenced in a study of cytomegalovirus exposure and HLA in healthy donors (dated by TCRdb to about 2017). Library construction relied on the immunoSEQ multiplex PCR assay. For the multiplex PCR, a mixture combining 60 forward primers for TCR Vbeta segments and 13 reverse primers for TCR Jbeta segments was used. Entries here come from immuneACCESS through TCRdb and include only in-frame sequences with V and J called. Some clones fail to appear in such tables; in the studies checked, an unresolved V gene covers under half of the shortfall, and the cause of the remainder is unknown. This sample is represented by more than 100,000 clones; 65% to 75% of them were singletons. The ten largest make up around 5.5% of the sample. Sequencing was done on a sample of PBMCs. These receptors all stem from a woman aged 50 to 60 in good health and CMV-seropositive.

This chain connects TRBV14 to TRBJ1-4; TRBD1 matches 10 bases. Germline-derived CDR1 and CDR2 are SGHDN and FVKESK. Losses at the gene ends were 7 bases for V and 2 bases for J; bases not matched to a gene: 7. The length of the CDR3 is 16 residues. The CDR3 bases are TGTGCCAGCAAAAGGACAGGGGGAAGCACTAATGAAAAACTGTTTTTT. It translates to CASKRTGGSTNEKLFF.

This clone has just a few counts. The chain uses TRBV23-1 and TRBJ2-1; 7 positions match TRBD1. TRBV23-1 is labeled an ORF, and its function is uncertain. Trimming cost V 4 bases and J 7 bases; bases outside gene matches: 7. The CDR3 has 14 residues. This CDR3 reads CASSPAAGGNEQFF. The CDR3 bases are TGCGCCAGCAGTCCAGCGGCAGGGGGAAATGAGCAGTTCTTC.

This chain joins TRBV4-2 and TRBJ2-3; D gene uncertain. The V and J ends lost 0 bases and 1 base respectively, with 11 bases between them. Germline loops: CDR1 LGHNA, CDR2 YNFKEQ. This CDR3 is 16 amino acids long. The CDR3 bases are TGTGCCAGCAGCCAAGAAGTGGCACCTCGCACAGATACGCAGTATTTT. Its translation: CASSQEVAPRTDTQYF.

The J gene is TRBJ1-5, the V gene TRBV6-1; 9 bases map to TRBD1. The CDR3 length is 15 residues. With V trimmed by 6 bases and J by 6 bases, 9 bases remained unmatched. From germline, CDR1 is MNHNS and CDR2 SASEGT. CDR3 in amino acids: CASRRFGTGFQPQHF. For the CDR3, the DNA is TGTGCCAGCAGAAGGTTTGGGACAGGGTTTCAGCCCCAGCATTTT.

This clone was counted between two and nine times. The V call is TRBV19, the J call TRBJ1-3, with 7 bases aligning to TRBD1. The V gene's germline CDR1 is LNHDA and CDR2 SQIVND (reference sequence). V was pared by 6 bases and J by 0 bases, with 5 bases of the junction left unmatched. The CDR3 totals 15 residues. In DNA, the CDR3 is TGTGCCAGTAGCCTAGGGGGCGCCTCTGGAAACACCATATATTTT. Protein sequence: CASSLGGASGNTIYF.

V gene TRBV7-2 combines with J gene TRBJ1-1; D is unclear. The CDR3 runs to 16 residues. CDR1 and CDR2 from the germline V gene are SGHTA and FQGNSA. V lost 4 bases, J lost 0 bases, and 15 bases lay in between. The CDR3 DNA sequence: TGTGCCAGCAGCTCCAACCGGGCGGGGATGAACACTGAAGCTTTCTTT. Translated, it gives CASSSNRAGMNTEAFF.

This clone was counted once. The chain carries TRBV6-5 and TRBJ2-5; D not certain. CDR3 size: 11 residues. The V end was cut by 4 bases, the J end by 5 bases, with 5 bases between. CDR1 MNHEY and CDR2 SVGAGI come from the germline V gene. Here the CDR3 reads CASSSEETQYF. The CDR3 DNA sequence: TGTGCCAGCAGTTCGGAGGAGACCCAGTACTTC.

This chain uses TRBV10-3 with TRBJ2-5; D gene unclear. Trimming left V 2 bases short and J 5 bases short, with 9 bases between. The germline CDR1 and CDR2 sequences are ENHRY and SYGVKD. The CDR3 spans 13 residues. Here the CDR3 DNA reads TGTGCCATCAGTGAGCCCAGAATCGAGACCCAGTACTTC. Amino acids: CAISEPRIETQYF.

A single count supports this clone. This CDR3 is CASGPNTGGYEQYF. In DNA form, the CDR3 reads TGTGCTAGTGGCCCAAACACAGGGGGCTACGAGCAGTACTTC. V gene TRBV12-5 combines with J gene TRBJ2-7; TRBD1 matches 8 bases. CDR3 length equals 14 residues. Unmatched junction bases numbered 7, after V lost 6 bases and J lost 3 bases. Germline CDR1 reads LGHNT; CDR2 reads FRNRAP.

The chain has TRBV5-6 and TRBJ1-5; 7 bases fit TRBD1. The length of the CDR3 is 13 residues. Germline values: CDR1 SGHDT, CDR2 YYEEEE. After removal of 4 bases from V and 6 bases from J, the junction contained 4 bases not matched to a gene. In nucleotides, the CDR3 is TGTGCCAGCAGCACACAGGGGTTTCAGCCCCAGCATTTT. As protein: CASSTQGFQPQHF. The whole variable domain, remainder taken from reference TRBV5-6 and TRBJ1-5, is DAGVTQSPTHLIKTRGQQVTLRCSPKSGHDTVSWYQQALGQGPQFIFQYYEEEERQRGNFPDRFSGHQFPNYSSELNVNALLLGDSALYLCASSTQGFQPQHFGDGTRLSIL.

This clone was seen once. The V gene is TRBV11-2, the J gene TRBJ2-3; possibly TRBD2 for D (7 bases). The germline V and J ends were trimmed by 1 base and 2 bases, with 13 bases remaining between them. Germline-derived CDR1 and CDR2 are SGHAT and FQNNGV. The CDR3 consists of 16 residues. CDR3 coding DNA: TGTGCCAGCAGCTTAGTGGGCGGGGGCCTCACAGATACGCAGTATTTT. Translating gives CASSLVGGGLTDTQYF. The complete variable domain, with remaining parts taken from reference TRBV11-2 and TRBJ2-3, reads EAGVAQSPRYKIIEKRQSVAFWCNPISGHATLYWYQQILGQGPKLLIQFQNNGVVDDSQLPKDRFSAERLKGVDSTLKIQPAKLEDSAVYLCASSLVGGGLTDTQYFGPGTRLTVL.

V is TRBV4-1 and J is TRBJ2-5; 9 nucleotides agree with TRBD2. The V segment lost 1 base and the J segment 7 bases; nucleotides outside the gene matches: 4. The germline gives CDR1 MGHRA, CDR2 YSYEKL. The CDR3 runs to 14 residues. CDR3 sequence (DNA): TGCGCCAGCAGCCAAGGCGGGGGGGCAGGGACCCAGTACTTC. Its translation is CASSQGGGAGTQYF.

The sample holds many counts of this clone. The CDR3, as DNA: TGTGCCAGCAGCTTAGAGGGACAGAATTCACCCCTCCACTTT. Translating gives CASSLEGQNSPLHF. This rearrangement joins TRBV7-9 to TRBJ1-6; 7 bases map to TRBD1. Losses at the gene ends were 1 base for V and 7 bases for J; bases not matched to a gene: 1. The CDR3 spans 14 residues. Germline loops: CDR1 SEHNR, CDR2 FQNEAQ (reference sequence).

The chain has TRBV29-1 and TRBJ1-1; D is undetermined. The CDR3 extends over 12 amino acids. Germline assignment: CDR1 SQVTM and CDR2 ANQGSEA. The V end was cut by 3 bases, the J end by 2 bases, with 7 bases between. CDR3 region: CSVDEQNTEAFF. CDR3 sequence (DNA): TGCAGCGTTGATGAGCAAAACACTGAAGCTTTCTTT.

Comment on this clone: An end of the junction does not agree with germline; a read error may underlie this. The chain links TRBV5-1 to TRBJ2-1, with a possible D match to TRBD2 (6 bases). The germline CDR1 and CDR2 sequences are SGHRS and YFSETQ. The CDR3 is 15 residues long. The CDR3 spells CASSSKGDSDNEQFF. The CDR3 DNA sequence: TGCGCCAGCAGCTCCAAAGGGGACTCCGACAATGAGCAGTTCTTC.

This clone was seen a single time. The genes are TRBV14 and TRBJ2-7; the match to TRBD1 covers 8 bases. V was clipped by 4 bases and J by 3 bases; unmatched bases: 5. Germline V gene data show CDR1 as SGHDN and CDR2 as FVKESK. CDR3 size: 14 residues. The CDR3 region has the DNA TGTGCCAGCAGCCCTTTGGACAGGGACTACGAGCAGTACTTC. This codes for CASSPLDRDYEQYF.

The chain carries TRBV19 and TRBJ2-2, with D perhaps TRBD1 (6 bases). Trimming cost V 5 bases and J 4 bases, with 17 bases left between them. Germline assignment: CDR1 LNHDA and CDR2 SQIVND (reference sequence). The CDR3 sequence is 16 residues long. The chain's CDR3 is CASSDETGQSTGELFF. The CDR3 nucleotides read TGTGCCAGTAGTGACGAGACAGGTCAATCCACCGGGGAGCTGTTTTTT. Full variable domain (rest looked up from reference TRBV19 and TRBJ2-2): DGGITQSPKYLFRKEGQNVTLSCEQNLNHDAMYWYRQDPGQGLRLIYYSQIVNDFQKGDIAEGYSVSREKKESFPLTVTSAQKNPTAFYLCASSDETGQSTGELFFGEGSRLTVL.

This sequence joins TRBV4-1 and TRBJ2-5; possibly TRBD2 for D (6 bases). Germline assignment: CDR1 MGHRA and CDR2 YSYEKL. With 4 bases removed from V and 2 bases from J, the gap between germline ends came to 14 bases. This CDR3 comprises 15 residues. The CDR3 DNA is TGCGCCAGCAGCCGGTTATCCGGGACTCAAGAGACCCAGTACTTC. Its protein product is CASSRLSGTQETQYF.

The CDR3: CASTRQWGQPYEQYF. The CDR3 coding sequence is TGTGCCAGCACAAGACAGTGGGGACAGCCCTACGAGCAGTACTTC. The V call is TRBV6-1, the J call TRBJ2-7, with TRBD1 matching 7 bases. Germline assignment: CDR1 MNHNS and CDR2 SASEGT. This CDR3 contains 15 residues. J lost 2 bases, V lost 7 bases, and 11 bases had no gene match.

The chain couples TRBV19 to TRBJ1-2; D possibly corresponds to TRBD1 (5 bases). This CDR3 has 14 amino acids. Germline-derived CDR1 and CDR2 are LNHDA and SQIVND (reference sequence). V lost 5 bases to trimming and J lost 8 bases, with 18 bases between them. The CDR3 DNA sequence: TGTGCCAGTAGTCCAAGGGGCTCTGTAGGAGGCTACACCTTC. Its translation: CASSPRGSVGGYTF.

Worth noting for this clone: Other DNA sequences in the sample encode the same CDR3. The chain recombines TRBV4-2 with TRBJ1-1; 9 nucleotides agree with TRBD1. This CDR3 contains 14 residues. V dropped 3 bases and J dropped 1; count of bases not matched to a gene: 0. Germline CDR1 LGHNA, CDR2 YNFKEQ. CDR3 sequence reads: CASSQDRGNTEAFF. Written as DNA, the CDR3 is TGTGCCAGCAGCCAGGACAGGGGGAACACTGAAGCTTTCTTT.

The chain recombines TRBV30 with TRBJ1-1, with 9 positions matching TRBD1. V was pared by 5 bases and J by 5 bases, with 0 bases of the junction left unmatched. The CDR3 runs 11 residues. Germline CDR1 and CDR2: GTSNPN and SVGIG (reference sequence). The CDR3 reads CAWGTGTEAFF. CDR3 DNA: TGTGCCTGGGGGACAGGGACTGAAGCTTTCTTT.

The chain is built from TRBV7-9 and TRBJ2-5; the D gene is possibly TRBD2 (6 bases). Per germline, CDR1 SEHNR and CDR2 FQNEAQ (reference sequence). The V end lost 5 bases, the J end lost 4 bases, and 17 bases lay between the germline ends. CDR3 size: 15 residues. The CDR3 nucleotides are TGTGCCAGCAGCCCCGAAGGCGGGAAGGGAGAGACCCAGTACTTC. This gives the protein CASSPEGGKGETQYF.

This clone was seen a handful of times. The chain links TRBV10-1 to TRBJ1-1, with D maybe TRBD1 (5 bases). This CDR3 comprises 13 residues. V lost 0 bases and J 9 bases, leaving 11 bases between the germline ends. Per germline, CDR1 WNHNN and CDR2 SYGVQD (reference sequence). In DNA, the CDR3 is TGCGCCAGCAGTGAGTCGACCCAGGGTAAAGCTTTCTTT. It encodes CASSESTQGKAFF.

The chain links TRBV14 to TRBJ2-1; 8 nucleotides agree with TRBD2. The CDR3 runs 15 residues. J gave up 6 bases and V 4 bases, and 8 bases lay outside the gene matches. Germline assignment: CDR1 SGHDN and CDR2 FVKESK. As DNA, the CDR3 is TGTGCCAGCAGCCCAAGCGGGGGATCGGGCAATGAGCAGTTCTTC. This codes for CASSPSGGSGNEQFF.

Concerning this clone: The sample contains more than one DNA sequence encoding this CDR3. The rearrangement links TRBV4-3 to TRBJ1-2, with 7 bases identical to TRBD1. This CDR3 is 14 amino acids long. In germline, CDR1 is LGHNA, CDR2 YSLEER. The J segment lost 7 bases and the V segment lost 0 bases, leaving 5 bases of the junction unmatched. In DNA, the CDR3 is TGCGCCAGCAGCCAAGATAACAGGGGCGGTGGCTACACCTTC. This gives the protein CASSQDNRGGGYTF.

This clone was picked up a small number of times. The chain employs TRBV6-1 and TRBJ1-3; maybe TRBD1 (5 bases). Deletions cut 5 bases from V and 7 bases from J, with 12 bases between. The CDR3 length is 13 residues. Germline V gene sequence: CDR1 MNHNS, CDR2 SASEGT. The CDR3 nucleotides are TGTGCCAGCAGTCTTTTGGGGGGGAACACCATATATTTT. Translated: CASSLLGGNTIYF.